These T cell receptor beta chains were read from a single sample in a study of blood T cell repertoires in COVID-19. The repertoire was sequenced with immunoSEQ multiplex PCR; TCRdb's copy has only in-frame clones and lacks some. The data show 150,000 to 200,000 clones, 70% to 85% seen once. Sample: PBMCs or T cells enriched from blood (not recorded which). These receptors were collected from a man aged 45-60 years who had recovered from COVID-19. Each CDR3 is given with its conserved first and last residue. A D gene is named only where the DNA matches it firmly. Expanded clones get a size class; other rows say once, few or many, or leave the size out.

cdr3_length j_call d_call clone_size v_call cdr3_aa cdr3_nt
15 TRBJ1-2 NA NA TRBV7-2 CASSPRTPPNYGYTF TGTGCCAGCAGCCCACGGACACCTCCTAACTATGGCTACACCTTC
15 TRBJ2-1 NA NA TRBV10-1 CASMSEGRSYNEQFF TGCGCCAGCATGAGTGAGGGCCGCTCCTACAATGAGCAGTTCTTC
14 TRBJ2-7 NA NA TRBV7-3 CASSLMAGVDEQYF TGTGCCAGCAGCTTAATGGCAGGGGTAGACGAGCAGTACTTC
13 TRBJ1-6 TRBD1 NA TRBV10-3 CAIGQGDNSPLHF TGTGCCATCGGACAGGGGGATAATTCACCCCTCCACTTT
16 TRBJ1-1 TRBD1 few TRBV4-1 CASSQPDRGRDTEAFF TGCGCCAGCAGCCAACCAGACAGGGGTAGGGACACTGAAGCTTTCTTT
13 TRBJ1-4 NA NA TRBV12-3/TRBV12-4 CASSFSVNEKLFF TGTGCCAGCAGTTTTTCGGTGAATGAAAAACTGTTTTTT
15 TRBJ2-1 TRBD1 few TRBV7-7 CASSRGTGGAYEQFF TGTGCTAGCAGCCGCGGGACAGGGGGAGCGTATGAGCAGTTCTTC
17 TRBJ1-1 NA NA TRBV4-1 CASSQVDLQGTGTEAFF TGCGCCAGCAGCCAAGTGGACCTCCAGGGAACCGGCACTGAAGCTTTCTTT
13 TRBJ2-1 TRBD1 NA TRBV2 CASSNRGRDEQFF TGTGCCAGCAGTAACAGGGGGCGGGATGAGCAGTTCTTC
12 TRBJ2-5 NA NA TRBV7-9 CASSPTQGPWYF TGTGCCAGCAGCCCGACACAGGGACCTTGGTACTTC
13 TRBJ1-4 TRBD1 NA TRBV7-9 CASRGQGEEKLFF TGTGCCAGCCGCGGACAGGGGGAAGAAAAACTGTTTTTT
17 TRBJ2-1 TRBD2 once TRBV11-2 CASSLERSGGAINEQFF TGTGCCAGCAGCTTAGAACGTAGCGGGGGGGCCATCAATGAGCAGTTCTTC
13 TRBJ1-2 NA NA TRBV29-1 CSVAPTVNYGYTF TGCAGCGTCGCCCCGACAGTTAATTATGGCTACACCTTC
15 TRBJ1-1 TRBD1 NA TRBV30 CAWSAYRGEDTEAFF TGTGCCTGGAGTGCTTACAGGGGCGAGGACACTGAAGCTTTCTTT